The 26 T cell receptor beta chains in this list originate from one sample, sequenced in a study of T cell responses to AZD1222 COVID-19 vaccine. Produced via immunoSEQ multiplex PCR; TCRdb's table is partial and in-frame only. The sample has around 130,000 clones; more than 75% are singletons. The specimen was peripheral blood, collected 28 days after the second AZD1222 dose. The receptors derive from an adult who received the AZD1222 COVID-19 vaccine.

This chain's CDR3 is CASSIGQGRETQYF. Written as DNA, the CDR3 is TGTGCCAGTAGTATAGGACAGGGGAGGGAGACCCAGTACTTC. The chain joins TRBV19 to TRBJ2-5, with 8 nucleotides matching TRBD1. CDR3 length: 14 amino acids. Germline loops: CDR1 LNHDA, CDR2 SQIVND (reference sequence). With V trimmed by 1 base and J by 5 bases, 3 bases remained unmatched. Drawing the rest from reference TRBV19 and TRBJ2-5, the complete variable domain is DGGITQSPKYLFRKEGQNVTLSCEQNLNHDAMYWYRQDPGQGLRLIYYSQIVNDFQKGDIAEGYSVSREKKESFPLTVTSAQKNPTAFYLCASSIGQGRETQYFGPGTRLLVL.

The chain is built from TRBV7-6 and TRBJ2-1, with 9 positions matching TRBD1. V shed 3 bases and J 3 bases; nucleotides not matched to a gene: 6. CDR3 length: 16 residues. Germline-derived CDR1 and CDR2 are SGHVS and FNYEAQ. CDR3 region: CASSLTQGAIYNEQFF. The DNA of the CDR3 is TGTGCCAGCAGCTTGACACAGGGGGCCATCTACAATGAGCAGTTCTTC.

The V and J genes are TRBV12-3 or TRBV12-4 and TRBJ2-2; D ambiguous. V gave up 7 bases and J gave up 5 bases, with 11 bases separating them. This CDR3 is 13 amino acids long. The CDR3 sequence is CASTQTQTGELFF. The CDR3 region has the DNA TGTGCCAGCACCCAGACACAGACCGGGGAGCTGTTTTTT.

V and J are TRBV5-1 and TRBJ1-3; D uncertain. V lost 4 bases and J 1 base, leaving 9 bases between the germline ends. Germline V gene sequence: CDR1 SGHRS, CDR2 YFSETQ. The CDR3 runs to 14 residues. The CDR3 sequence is CASSHGLSGNTIYF. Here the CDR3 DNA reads TGCGCCAGCAGCCACGGACTGTCTGGAAACACCATATATTTT.

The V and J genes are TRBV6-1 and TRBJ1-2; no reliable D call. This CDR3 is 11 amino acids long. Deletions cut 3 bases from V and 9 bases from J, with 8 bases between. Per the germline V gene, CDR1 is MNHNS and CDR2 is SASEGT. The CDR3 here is CASSEGWSYTF. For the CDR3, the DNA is TGTGCCAGCAGTGAGGGCTGGAGCTACACCTTC.

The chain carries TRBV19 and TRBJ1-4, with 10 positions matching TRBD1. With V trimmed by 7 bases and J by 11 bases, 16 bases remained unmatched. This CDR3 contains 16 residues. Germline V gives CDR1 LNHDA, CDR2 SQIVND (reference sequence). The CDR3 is CASIPAPGQGRSKLFF. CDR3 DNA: TGTGCCAGTATTCCGGCCCCGGGACAGGGGAGGTCGAAACTGTTTTTT.

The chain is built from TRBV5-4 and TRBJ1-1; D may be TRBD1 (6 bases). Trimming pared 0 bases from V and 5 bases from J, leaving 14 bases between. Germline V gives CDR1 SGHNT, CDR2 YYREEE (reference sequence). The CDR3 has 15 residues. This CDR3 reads CASSLDRDLVTEAFF. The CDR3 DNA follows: TGTGCCAGCAGCTTGGACAGGGACCTTGTGACTGAAGCTTTCTTT.

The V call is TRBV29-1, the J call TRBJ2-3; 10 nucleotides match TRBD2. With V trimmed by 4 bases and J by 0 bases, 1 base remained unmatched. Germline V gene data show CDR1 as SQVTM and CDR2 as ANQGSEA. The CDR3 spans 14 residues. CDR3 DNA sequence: TGCAGCGTTGGGACTAGCGGTAGCACAGATACGCAGTATTTT. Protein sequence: CSVGTSGSTDTQYF.

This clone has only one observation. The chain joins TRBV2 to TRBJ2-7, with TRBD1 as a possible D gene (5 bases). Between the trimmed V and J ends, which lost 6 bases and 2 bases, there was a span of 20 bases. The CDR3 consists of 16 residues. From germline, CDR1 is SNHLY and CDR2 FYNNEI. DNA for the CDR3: TGTGCCAGCAGCGCCCGGACACCCTTCTCAACCTACGAGCAGTACTTC. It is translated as CASSARTPFSTYEQYF.

The CDR3 DNA sequence: TGTGCCAGCAGACTAATAGGCGACGAGCAGTACTTC. Protein sequence: CASRLIGDEQYF. The chain links TRBV2 to TRBJ2-7; D gene unclear. This CDR3 has 12 amino acids. V was cut by 6 bases and J by 5 bases, with 11 bases left in between. Germline loops: CDR1 SNHLY, CDR2 FYNNEI.

CDR3 in amino acids: CASSRKVQGTYEQYF. The CDR3 DNA reads as TGTGCCAGCAGCAGAAAAGTTCAGGGCACCTACGAGCAGTACTTC. V and J are TRBV27 and TRBJ2-7; a weak D match, TRBD1 (5 bases). This CDR3 comprises 15 residues. The V gene's germline CDR1 is MNHEY and CDR2 SMNVEV (reference sequence). Trimming left V 6 bases short and J 2 bases short, with 17 bases between.

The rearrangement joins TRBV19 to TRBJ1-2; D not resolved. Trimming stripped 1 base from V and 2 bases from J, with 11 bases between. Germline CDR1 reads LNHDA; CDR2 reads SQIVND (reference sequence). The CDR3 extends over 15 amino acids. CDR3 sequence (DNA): TGTGCCAGTAGTATAGGCGGTGCAGGAAACTATGGCTACACCTTC. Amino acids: CASSIGGAGNYGYTF.

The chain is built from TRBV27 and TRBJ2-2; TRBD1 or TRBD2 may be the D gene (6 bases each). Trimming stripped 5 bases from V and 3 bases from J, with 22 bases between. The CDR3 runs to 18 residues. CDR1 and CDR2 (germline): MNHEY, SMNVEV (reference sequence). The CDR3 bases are TGTGCCAGCAGTGCCCGCCGGGGGCGGATTGTCGACACCGGGGAGCTGTTTTTT. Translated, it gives CASSARRGRIVDTGELFF.

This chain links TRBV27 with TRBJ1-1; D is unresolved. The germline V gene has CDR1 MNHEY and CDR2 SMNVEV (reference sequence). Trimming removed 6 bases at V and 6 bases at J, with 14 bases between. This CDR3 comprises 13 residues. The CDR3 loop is CASSSAQRAEAFF. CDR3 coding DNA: TGTGCCAGCAGCTCAGCCCAAAGGGCTGAAGCTTTCTTT.

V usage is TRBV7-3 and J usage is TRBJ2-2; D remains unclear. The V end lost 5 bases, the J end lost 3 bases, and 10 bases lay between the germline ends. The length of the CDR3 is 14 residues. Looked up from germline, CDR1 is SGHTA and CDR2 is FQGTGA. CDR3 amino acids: CASSNPTDTGELFF. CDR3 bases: TGTGCCAGCAGCAACCCGACGGACACCGGGGAGCTGTTTTTT.

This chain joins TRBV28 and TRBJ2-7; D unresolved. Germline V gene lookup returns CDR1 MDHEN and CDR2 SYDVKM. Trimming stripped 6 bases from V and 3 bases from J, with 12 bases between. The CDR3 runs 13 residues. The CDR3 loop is CASSIPPVYEQYF. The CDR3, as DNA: TGTGCCAGCAGCATTCCCCCGGTCTACGAGCAGTACTTC.

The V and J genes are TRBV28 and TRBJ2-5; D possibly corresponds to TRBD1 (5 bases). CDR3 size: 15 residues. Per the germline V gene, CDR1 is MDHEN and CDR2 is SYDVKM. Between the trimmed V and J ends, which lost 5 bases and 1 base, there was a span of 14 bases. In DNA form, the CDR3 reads TGTGCCAGCAGTCTCCTCGGACAACTCCAAGAGACCCAGTACTTC. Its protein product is CASSLLGQLQETQYF.

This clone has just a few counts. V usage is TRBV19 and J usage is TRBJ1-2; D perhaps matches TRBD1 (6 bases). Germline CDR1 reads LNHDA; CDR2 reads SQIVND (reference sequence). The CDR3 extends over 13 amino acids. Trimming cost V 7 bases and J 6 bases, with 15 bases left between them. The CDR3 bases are TGTGCCAGTACCCCTGGGGGGCTTAATGGCTACACCTTC. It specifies CASTPGGLNGYTF.

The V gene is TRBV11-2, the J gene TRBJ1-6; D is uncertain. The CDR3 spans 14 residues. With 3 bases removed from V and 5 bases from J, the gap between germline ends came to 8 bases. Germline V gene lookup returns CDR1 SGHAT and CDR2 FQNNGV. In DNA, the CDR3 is TGTGCCAGCAGCTTGGGCAGGAATAATTCACCCCTCCACTTT. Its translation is CASSLGRNNSPLHF.

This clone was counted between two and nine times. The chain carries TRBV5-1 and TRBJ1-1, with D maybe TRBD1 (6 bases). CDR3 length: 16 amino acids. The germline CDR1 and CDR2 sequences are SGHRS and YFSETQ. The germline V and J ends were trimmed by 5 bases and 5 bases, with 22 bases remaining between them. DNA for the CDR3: TGCGCCAGCAGTGAAACGACAAGACAGGTTGGGACTGAAGCTTTCTTT. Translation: CASSETTRQVGTEAFF.

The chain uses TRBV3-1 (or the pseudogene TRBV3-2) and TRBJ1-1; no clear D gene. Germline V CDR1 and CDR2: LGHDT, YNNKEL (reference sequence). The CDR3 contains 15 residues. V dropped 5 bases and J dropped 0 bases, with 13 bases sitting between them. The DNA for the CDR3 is TGTGCCAGCAGCGACTATCTCAGCATGAACACTGAAGCTTTCTTT. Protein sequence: CASSDYLSMNTEAFF.

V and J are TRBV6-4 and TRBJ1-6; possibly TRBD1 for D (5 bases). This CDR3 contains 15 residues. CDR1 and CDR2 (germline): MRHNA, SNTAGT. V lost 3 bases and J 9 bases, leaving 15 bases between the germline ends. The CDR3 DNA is TGTGCCAGCAGTGAAGCCCAGGGTGCTGCTTCACCCCTCCACTTT. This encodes CASSEAQGAASPLHF.

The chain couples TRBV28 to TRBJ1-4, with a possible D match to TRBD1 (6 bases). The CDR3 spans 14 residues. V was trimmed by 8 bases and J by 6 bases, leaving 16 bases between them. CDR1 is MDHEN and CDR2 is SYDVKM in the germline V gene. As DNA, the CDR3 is TGTGCCAGCGGCTTGGGGGGGCGGGATGAAAAACTGTTTTTT. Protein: CASGLGGRDEKLFF. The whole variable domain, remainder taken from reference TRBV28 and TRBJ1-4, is DVKVTQSSRYLVKRTGEKVFLECVQDMDHENMFWYRQDPGLGLRLIYFSYDVKMKEKGDIPEGYSVSREKKERFSLILESASTNQTSMYLCASGLGGRDEKLFFGSGTQLSVL.

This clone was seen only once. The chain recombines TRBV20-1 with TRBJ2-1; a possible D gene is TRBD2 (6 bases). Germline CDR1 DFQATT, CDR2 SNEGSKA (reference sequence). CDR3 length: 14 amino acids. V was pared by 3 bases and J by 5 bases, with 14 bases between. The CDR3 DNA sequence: TGCAGTGCTAGTCTCGGGAGTGGTCACAATGAGCAGTTCTTC. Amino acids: CSASLGSGHNEQFF.

CDR3 nucleotides: TGTGCCAGCAGTTTAAAAAGTGGAGGGGCCTATGGCTACACCTTC. Translating it yields CASSLKSGGAYGYTF. J is TRBJ1-2 and V is TRBV28; D possibly corresponds to TRBD1 (5 bases). The CDR3 loop spans 15 amino acids. CDR1 is MDHEN, CDR2 SYDVKM, per germline. With 2 bases removed from V and 4 bases from J, the gap between germline ends came to 14 bases.

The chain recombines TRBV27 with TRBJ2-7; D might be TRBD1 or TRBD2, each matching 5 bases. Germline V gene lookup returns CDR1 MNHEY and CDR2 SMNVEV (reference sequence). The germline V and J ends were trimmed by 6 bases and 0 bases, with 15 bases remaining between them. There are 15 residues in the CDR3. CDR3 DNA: TGTGCCAGCAGAGGACAACGACTAAGCTCCTACGAGCAGTACTTC. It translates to CASRGQRLSSYEQYF.